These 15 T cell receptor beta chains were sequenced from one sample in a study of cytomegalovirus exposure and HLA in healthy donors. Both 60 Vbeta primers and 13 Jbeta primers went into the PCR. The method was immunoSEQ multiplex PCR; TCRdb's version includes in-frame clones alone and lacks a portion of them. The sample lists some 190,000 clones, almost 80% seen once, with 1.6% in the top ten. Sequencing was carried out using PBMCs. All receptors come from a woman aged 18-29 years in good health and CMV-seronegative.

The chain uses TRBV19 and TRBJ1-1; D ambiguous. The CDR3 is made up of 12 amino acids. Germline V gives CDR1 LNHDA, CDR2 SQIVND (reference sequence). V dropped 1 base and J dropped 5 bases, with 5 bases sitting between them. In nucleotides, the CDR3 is TGTGCCAGTAGTATAGGGAGTACTGAAGCTTTCTTT. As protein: CASSIGSTEAFF.

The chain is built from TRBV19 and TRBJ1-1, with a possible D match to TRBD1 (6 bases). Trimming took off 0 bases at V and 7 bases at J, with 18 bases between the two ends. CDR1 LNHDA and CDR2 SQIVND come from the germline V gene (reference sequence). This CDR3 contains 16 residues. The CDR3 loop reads CASSIDRLGGEGEAFF. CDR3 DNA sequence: TGTGCCAGTAGTATAGATCGTTTAGGGGGGGAAGGTGAAGCTTTCTTT.

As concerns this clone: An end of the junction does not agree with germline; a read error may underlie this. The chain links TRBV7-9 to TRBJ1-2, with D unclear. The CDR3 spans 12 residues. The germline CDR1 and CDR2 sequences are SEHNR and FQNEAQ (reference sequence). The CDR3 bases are TGTTCCAGCAGCTCCCGACGGGATGGCTACACCTTC. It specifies CSSSSRRDGYTF.

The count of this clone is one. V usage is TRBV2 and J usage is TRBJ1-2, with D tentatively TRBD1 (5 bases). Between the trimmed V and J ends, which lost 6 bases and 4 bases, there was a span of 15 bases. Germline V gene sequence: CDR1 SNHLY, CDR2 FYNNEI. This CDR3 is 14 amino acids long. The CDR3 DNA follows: TGTGCCAGCAGAGAGGACACCCGAATCTATGGCTACACCTTC. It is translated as CASREDTRIYGYTF.

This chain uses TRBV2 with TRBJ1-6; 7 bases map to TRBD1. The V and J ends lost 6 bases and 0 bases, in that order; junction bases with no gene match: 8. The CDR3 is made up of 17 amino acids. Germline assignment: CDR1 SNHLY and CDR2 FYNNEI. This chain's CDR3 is CASSTTGTSSYNSPLHF. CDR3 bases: TGTGCCAGCAGCACGACAGGGACTAGCTCCTATAATTCACCCCTCCACTTT.

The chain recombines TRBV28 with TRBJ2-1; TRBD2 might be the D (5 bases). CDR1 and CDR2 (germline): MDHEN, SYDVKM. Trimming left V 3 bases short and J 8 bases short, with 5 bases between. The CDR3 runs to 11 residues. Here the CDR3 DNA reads TGTGCCAGCAGTTTGAGGGATGAGCAGTTCTTC. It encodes CASSLRDEQFF.

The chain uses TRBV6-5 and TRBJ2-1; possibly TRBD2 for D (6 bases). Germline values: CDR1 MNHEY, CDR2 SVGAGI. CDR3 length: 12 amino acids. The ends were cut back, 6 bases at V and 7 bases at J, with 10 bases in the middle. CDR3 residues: CASSRAGNEQFF. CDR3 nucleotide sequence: TGTGCCAGCAGCCGTGCGGGGAATGAGCAGTTCTTC.

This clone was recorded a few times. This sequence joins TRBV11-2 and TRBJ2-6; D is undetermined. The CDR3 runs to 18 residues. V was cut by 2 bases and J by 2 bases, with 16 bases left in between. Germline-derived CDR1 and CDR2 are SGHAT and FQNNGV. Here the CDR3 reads CASSLLALDSPGANVLTF. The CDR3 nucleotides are TGTGCCAGCAGCTTACTTGCGCTTGATAGTCCTGGGGCCAACGTCCTGACTTTC.

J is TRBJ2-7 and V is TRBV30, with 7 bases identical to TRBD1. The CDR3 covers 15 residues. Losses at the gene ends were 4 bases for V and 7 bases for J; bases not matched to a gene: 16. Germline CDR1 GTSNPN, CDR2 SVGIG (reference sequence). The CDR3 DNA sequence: TGTGCCTGGATTCGAGGACAGGCGGTGTTACGGGAGCAGTACTTC. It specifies CAWIRGQAVLREQYF. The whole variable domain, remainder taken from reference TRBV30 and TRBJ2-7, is SQTIHQWPATLVQPVGSPLSLECTVEGTSNPNLYWYRQAAGRGLQLLFYSVGIGQISSEVPQNLSASRPQDRQFILSSKKLLLSDSGFYLCAWIRGQAVLREQYFGPGTRLTVT.

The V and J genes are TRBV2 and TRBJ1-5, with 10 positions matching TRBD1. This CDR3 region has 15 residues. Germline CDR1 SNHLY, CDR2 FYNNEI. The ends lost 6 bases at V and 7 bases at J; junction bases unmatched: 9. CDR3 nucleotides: TGTGCCAGCAGAGACGGGACAGGGGAGTGGCAGCCCCAGCATTTT. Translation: CASRDGTGEWQPQHF.

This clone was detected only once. CDR3 DNA sequence: TGTGCCAGCAGCTTAGGGCTAGCGGGGTACTTTAGCACAGATACGCAGTATTTT. This sequence encodes CASSLGLAGYFSTDTQYF. V is TRBV7-2 and J is TRBJ2-3; 9 bases match TRBD2. Per germline, CDR1 SGHTA and CDR2 FQGNSA. There are 18 residues in the CDR3. After removal of 1 base from V and 0 bases from J, the junction contained 8 bases not matched to a gene.

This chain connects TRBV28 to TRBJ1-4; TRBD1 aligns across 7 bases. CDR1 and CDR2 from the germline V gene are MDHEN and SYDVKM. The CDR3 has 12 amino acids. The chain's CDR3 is CAFEGALEKLFF. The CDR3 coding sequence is TGTGCGTTCGAGGGGGCATTAGAAAAACTGTTTTTT.

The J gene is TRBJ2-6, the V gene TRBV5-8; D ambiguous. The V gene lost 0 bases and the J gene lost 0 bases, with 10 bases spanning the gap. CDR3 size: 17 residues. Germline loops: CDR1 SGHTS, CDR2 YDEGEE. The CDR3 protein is CASSLVAGNSGANVLTF. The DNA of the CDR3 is TGTGCCAGCAGCTTGGTCGCAGGAAACTCTGGGGCCAACGTCCTGACTTTC.

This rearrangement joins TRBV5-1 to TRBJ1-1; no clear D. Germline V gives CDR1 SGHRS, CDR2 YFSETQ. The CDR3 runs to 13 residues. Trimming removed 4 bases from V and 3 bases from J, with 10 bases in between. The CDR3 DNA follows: TGCGCCAGCAGCCGGGAAAGAGACACTGAAGCTTTCTTT. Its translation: CASSRERDTEAFF.

The CDR3 loop reads CASSRTGAYETQYF. CDR3 nucleotides: TGTGCCAGCAGCCGCACAGGGGCGTACGAGACCCAGTACTTC. The V call is TRBV5-6, the J call TRBJ2-5, with 7 nucleotides matching TRBD1. The CDR3 runs to 14 residues. Germline V gene lookup returns CDR1 SGHDT and CDR2 YYEEEE. Losses at the gene ends were 4 bases for V and 5 bases for J; bases not matched to a gene: 8.